Sequencing of this T cell receptor beta chain was carried out in a study of OX40 agonist ivuxolimab in advanced cancers. The assay was immunoSEQ multiplex PCR, and TCRdb's table has in-frame clones only and misses some. The sample yields about 79,000 clones, more than 85% seen once. This CDR3 has 16 amino acids. CDR1 and CDR2 (germline): SGHRS, YFSETQ. V lost 0 bases and J lost 5; bases outside the gene matches: 8. This sequence joins TRBV5-1 and TRBJ1-1; 9 nucleotides align to TRBD1. The sequence was collected from an adult with an advanced solid tumor such as melanoma, head and neck, liver or kidney cancer. This sample comprised CD4+ or CD8+ T cells sorted from blood, obtained in a trial of the OX40 agonist ivuxolimab. The CDR3 loop reads CASSLGDRAGLTEAFF. The CDR3 DNA reads as TGCGCCAGCAGCTTGGGGGACAGGGCCGGTTTGACTGAAGCTTTCTTT. Together with reference TRBV5-1 and TRBJ1-1, the CDR3 gives the full variable domain: KAGVTQTPRYLIKTRGQQVTLSCSPISGHRSVSWYQQTPGQGLQFLFEYFSETQRNKGNFPGRFSGRQFSNSRSEMNVSTLELGDSALYLCASSLGDRAGLTEAFFGQGTRLTVV.